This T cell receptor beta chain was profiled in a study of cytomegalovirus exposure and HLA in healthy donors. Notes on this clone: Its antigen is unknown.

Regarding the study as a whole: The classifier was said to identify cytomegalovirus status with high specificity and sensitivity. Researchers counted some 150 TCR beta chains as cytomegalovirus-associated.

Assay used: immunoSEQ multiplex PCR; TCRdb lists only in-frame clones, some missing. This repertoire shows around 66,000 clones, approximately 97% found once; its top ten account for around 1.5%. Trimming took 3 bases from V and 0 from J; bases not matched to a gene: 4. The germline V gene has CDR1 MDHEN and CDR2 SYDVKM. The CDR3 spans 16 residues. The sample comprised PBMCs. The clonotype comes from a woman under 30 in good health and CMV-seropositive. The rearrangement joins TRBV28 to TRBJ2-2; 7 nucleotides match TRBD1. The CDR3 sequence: CASSFVDRANTGELFF. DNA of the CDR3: TGTGCCAGCAGTTTCGTTGACAGGGCGAACACCGGGGAGCTGTTTTTT.